This TCR beta chain comes out of a study of T cells after yellow fever vaccination. A process of 5'RACE template switching, which added a universal primer site and UMIs, was used to make TCR cDNA. Via MiXCR, TCRdb re-called the 5' RACE reads, giving one row per CDR3 protein. The repertoire holds 600,000 to 750,000 distinct CDR3 sequences, with about 12% as singletons. The CDR3 length is 13 residues. Germline values: CDR1 SGHNT, CDR2 YYREEE (reference sequence). J was trimmed by 6 bases and V by 3 bases; bases with no gene match: 0. The TCR was taken from a man aged 30-40 years who received the YFV17D yellow fever vaccine. This specimen was PBMCs, taken on the day of the yellow fever booster vaccination. The genes are TRBV5-4 and TRBJ2-1; 10 bases match TRBD1. In DNA, the CDR3 is TGTGCCAGCAGCTGGGACAGGGGCAATGAGCAGTTCTTC. It encodes CASSWDRGNEQFF.